The 9 T cell receptor beta chains given below trace back to one sample, sequenced in a study of blood T cell repertoires in COVID-19. Clones were read by immunoSEQ multiplex PCR, and TCRdb kept only the in-frame ones, dropping some. This table holds 100,000 or so clones, about nine tenths found once. Sequencing was performed on peripheral blood. The receptors were gathered from a man in his sixties with acute or convalescent COVID-19.

CDR3 coding DNA: TGTGCCAGCAGCTTGGTAGCGAACCACAATGAGCAGTTCTTC. This translates into CASSLVANHNEQFF. The rearrangement links TRBV5-4 to TRBJ2-1, with TRBD2 as a possible D gene (5 bases). Trimming removed 0 bases from V and 5 bases from J, with 9 bases in between. The CDR3 is made up of 14 amino acids. Germline CDR1 is SGHNT and CDR2 is YYREEE (reference sequence).

This chain links TRBV5-6 with TRBJ2-2; no firm D call. Trimming took 2 bases from V and 6 from J, leaving 5 bases between them. The CDR3 covers 12 residues. The germline CDR1 and CDR2 sequences are SGHDT and YYEEEE. In DNA form, the CDR3 reads TGTGCCAGCAGCTTAACACCCGGGGAGCTGTTTTTT. Its protein product is CASSLTPGELFF.

This sequence joins TRBV2 and TRBJ1-1; D call uncertain. Between the trimmed V and J ends, which lost 6 bases and 7 bases, there was a span of 9 bases. Germline V gene sequence: CDR1 SNHLY, CDR2 FYNNEI. The length of the CDR3 is 11 residues. CDR3 in DNA: TGTGCCAGCAGGGGAGTGGGTGAAGCTTTCTTT. As protein: CASRGVGEAFF.

The J gene is TRBJ2-7, the V gene TRBV6-1; 11 bases are shared with TRBD2. V was clipped by 1 base and J by 5 bases; unmatched bases: 10. The CDR3 sequence is 17 residues long. CDR1 is MNHNS, CDR2 SASEGT, per germline. The CDR3 nucleotides read TGTGCCAGCAGTGAAGAGATAATGCTAGCGGGAGGTCACGAGCAGTACTTC. Amino acid sequence: CASSEEIMLAGGHEQYF.

V gene TRBV19 combines with J gene TRBJ1-2, with D possibly TRBD1 on 5 matching bases. The V and J ends lost 6 bases and 1 base respectively, with 15 bases between them. Germline assignment: CDR1 LNHDA and CDR2 SQIVND (reference sequence). This CDR3 comprises 15 residues. The DNA of the CDR3 is TGTGCCAGTAGACGAGACAGAGCGAGTAACTATGGCTACACCTTC. As protein: CASRRDRASNYGYTF.

V usage is TRBV3-1 (or the pseudogene TRBV3-2) and J usage is TRBJ1-2; 7 bases map to TRBD1. Germline V gives CDR1 LGHDT, CDR2 YNNKEL (reference sequence). The CDR3 runs 14 residues. The J segment lost 3 bases and the V segment lost 4 bases, leaving 5 bases of the junction unmatched. The CDR3 protein is CASSPLTGDYGYTF. The CDR3 DNA reads as TGTGCCAGCAGCCCGCTAACAGGGGACTATGGCTACACCTTC.

The genes are TRBV10-3 and TRBJ2-5; TRBD1 matches 8 bases. The V segment lost 6 bases and the J segment 3 bases; nucleotides outside the gene matches: 3. The CDR3 covers 13 residues. The germline V gene encodes CDR1 ENHRY and CDR2 SYGVKD. This CDR3 is CAIRTDREETQYF. In nucleotides, the CDR3 is TGTGCCATCAGGACGGACAGGGAAGAGACCCAGTACTTC.

The gene calls are TRBV5-1 and TRBJ1-6; 9 bases map to TRBD1. This CDR3 is 15 amino acids long. The V gene end was trimmed by 5 bases and the J gene end by 10 bases; junction bases not matched to a gene: 10. Germline lookup yields CDR1 SGHRS and CDR2 YFSETQ. CDR3 bases: TGCGCCAGCAGTGCCGGGACAGGGACGGGGTCACCCCTCCACTTT. It is translated as CASSAGTGTGSPLHF.

This chain connects TRBV30 to TRBJ2-2, with D possibly matching TRBD2 (5 bases). The length of the CDR3 is 13 residues. Germline loops: CDR1 GTSNPN, CDR2 SVGIG (reference sequence). The ends were cut back, 0 bases at V and 6 bases at J, with 8 bases in the middle. CDR3: CAWSVMGAGELFF. The CDR3 DNA is TGTGCCTGGAGTGTGATGGGAGCCGGGGAGCTGTTTTTT.